The TCR beta chain described here comes from a study of CD8+CD57+ T cells in acquired aplastic anemia. Study overall: Quantities of DNA derived from sorted CD4+ and CD8+ cells averaged approximately 3.3 ug.

For sequencing, patients were chosen who had shown expansion of CD8+CD57+ cells by flow cytometry. The study profiled TCR beta VDJ and CDR3 using genomic DNA as template. Each CDR3 protein is one row after TCRdb ran MiXCR on the reads. The repertoire consists of 170,000 or so distinct CDR3 sequences, with about three fifths occurring once and the leading ten covering more than 40%. Germline values: CDR1 DFQATT, CDR2 SNEGSKA (reference sequence). The CDR3 is 14 residues long. V was shortened by 1 base and J by 4 bases, with 11 bases between the two germline ends. Broader study findings: Patients showed no significant difference from controls in CD8+ Simpson's diversity.

This clonotype was picked up many times. Its antigen is as yet unknown. The sample consisted of sorted CD4+, CD8+, or CD8+CD57+ T cells (not recorded which) from PBMCs. The TCR sequence derives from a human donor with aplastic anemia. V usage is TRBV20-1 and J usage is TRBJ2-1; D is ambiguous. The CDR3 here is CSARGLSEYNEQFF. The CDR3 coding sequence is TGCAGTGCTAGAGGGCTATCGGAGTACAATGAGCAGTTCTTC.